This TCR beta chain was recovered during a study of CD8+ T cells in alopecia areata. Per the germline V gene, CDR1 is GTSNPN and CDR2 is SVGIG (reference sequence). V was pared by 2 bases and J by 8 bases, with 12 bases of the junction left unmatched. The CDR3 has 15 amino acids. This sample's treatment: oral pan-JAK inhibitor, 5-10 mg twice daily. The sequencing template was cDNA reverse transcribed from extracted RNA. Only in-frame clones appear in the TCRdb table, and some are missing; sequencing was by immunoSEQ multiplex PCR. This table holds around 200,000 clones, roughly 64% found once. This clone turned up a few times.

The sequencing here drew on CD8+ T cells sorted from blood, taken at week 24, from a patient treated with tofacitinib. The chain links TRBV30 to TRBJ2-1; 7 bases match TRBD2. This clonotype originated in a human donor with alopecia areata. CDR3 sequence reads: CAWSQGSGVGDEQFF. CDR3 nucleotides: TGTGCCTGGAGTCAGGGAAGCGGGGTGGGGGATGAGCAGTTCTTC.